These 21 T cell receptor beta chains share one sample of origin, sequenced in a study of T cell repertoires in cytomegalovirus infection. TCRdb passed the reads through MiXCR, listing each CDR3 protein once. This table holds around 49,000 distinct CDR3 sequences, more than 15% found once. Their recognized antigens are unknown. The sample was CD8+ T cells from cultured PBMCs, taken from culture after CMV antigen stimulation. These receptors were obtained from a human donor in good health (CMV status not recorded). Some clones in this sample may be carry-over from other donors' samples.

This clonotype was seen a few times. The chain recombines TRBV7-2 with TRBJ2-5, with 9 bases that match TRBD2. The CDR3 contains 15 residues. Germline lookup yields CDR1 SGHTA and CDR2 FQGNSA. The trim removed 5 bases at V and 5 bases at J, leaving 9 bases unmatched. CDR3 sequence reads: CASSLLRGGLETQYF. The CDR3 coding sequence is TGTGCCAGCAGCCTTCTGCGGGGGGGCTTGGAGACCCAGTACTTC.

This clonotype was picked up many times. The V call is TRBV19, the J call TRBJ1-5; no firm D call. V was trimmed by 8 bases and J by 3 bases, leaving 11 bases between them. This CDR3 is built from 13 residues. The germline V gene encodes CDR1 LNHDA and CDR2 SQIVND (reference sequence). CDR3 nucleotide sequence: TGTGCCAGTGACCTAAAGTACAATCAGCCCCAGCATTTT. It is translated as CASDLKYNQPQHF.

Ten or more counts support this clonotype. The genes are TRBV7-2 and TRBJ2-5; 7 bases are a match to TRBD1. CDR1 is SGHTA and CDR2 is FQGNSA in the germline V gene. Trimming cost V 2 bases and J 4 bases; bases outside gene matches: 10. There are 16 residues in the CDR3. As DNA, the CDR3 is TGTGCCAGCAGCTTAAACGCCGTGAGGGGGCGAGAGACCCAGTACTTC. It yields the protein CASSLNAVRGRETQYF.

The chain couples TRBV5-6 to TRBJ2-1; D call uncertain. Germline V gives CDR1 SGHDT, CDR2 YYEEEE. The CDR3 length is 11 residues. Trimming took off 3 bases at V and 15 bases at J, with 13 bases between the two ends. As DNA, the CDR3 is TGTGCCAGCAGCTCGCCGTCAGGACCGTTCTTC. It yields the protein CASSSPSGPFF.

The chain couples TRBV7-2 to TRBJ2-7, with TRBD2 matching over 8 bases. Germline loops: CDR1 SGHTA, CDR2 FQGNSA. V dropped 2 bases and J dropped 7; count of bases not matched to a gene: 7. The CDR3 loop spans 14 amino acids. CDR3 nucleotide sequence: TGTGCCAGCAGCTTAACAGCGGGAGATAGTGAGCAGTACTTC. It translates to CASSLTAGDSEQYF.

This clonotype was found many times. This chain uses TRBV7-9 with TRBJ2-5; D may correspond to TRBD1 or TRBD2 (5 bases each). Trimming left V 5 bases short and J 3 bases short, with 16 bases between. Germline V gene lookup returns CDR1 SEHNR and CDR2 FQNEAQ (reference sequence). There are 15 residues in the CDR3. The CDR3 here is CASSPPDGAKETQYF. The CDR3 region has the DNA TGTGCCAGCAGCCCCCCTGACGGGGCTAAAGAGACCCAGTACTTC.

The table lists this clonotype with a few counts. The chain links TRBV4-1 to TRBJ2-1, with D tentatively TRBD1 or TRBD2 (5 bases each). The CDR3 extends over 15 amino acids. Germline CDR1 and CDR2: MGHRA and YSYEKL. Trimming took off 4 bases at V and 3 bases at J, with 13 bases between the two ends. Here the CDR3 reads CASSPLGDRYNEQFF. The CDR3 DNA sequence: TGCGCCAGCAGCCCCTTGGGGGATCGCTACAATGAGCAGTTCTTC.

The chain couples TRBV28 to TRBJ2-2; perhaps D is TRBD1 or TRBD2 (5 bases each). Germline CDR1 and CDR2: MDHEN and SYDVKM. The germline V and J ends were trimmed by 2 bases and 8 bases, with 21 bases remaining between them. CDR3 length: 17 residues. The CDR3 spells CASSLRVIAMGEGELFF. DNA of the CDR3: TGTGCCAGCAGTTTACGGGTGATAGCGATGGGGGAAGGGGAGCTGTTTTTT.

In this sample, this clonotype turned up a few times. The CDR3 bases are TGTGCCAGCAGTTTACCGACAGGGTTCCAAGAGACCCAGTACTTC. It codes for CASSLPTGFQETQYF. The rearrangement links TRBV28 to TRBJ2-5, with 7 bases identical to TRBD1. The CDR3 extends over 15 amino acids. Losses at the gene ends were 2 bases for V and 1 base for J; bases not matched to a gene: 4. Per germline, CDR1 MDHEN and CDR2 SYDVKM.

At least ten counts were recorded for this clonotype. This chain uses TRBV10-3 with TRBJ2-3; D not resolved. V was trimmed by 5 bases and J by 5 bases, leaving 8 bases between them. The CDR3 is made up of 12 amino acids. Germline CDR1 ENHRY, CDR2 SYGVKD. CDR3 residues: CAISPAGDTQYF. CDR3 in DNA: TGTGCCATCAGTCCGGCAGGAGATACGCAGTATTTT.

The sample holds a few counts of this clonotype. The V call is TRBV7-3, the J call TRBJ1-1, with TRBD1 matching 7 bases. This CDR3 region has 16 residues. The V segment lost 5 bases and the J segment 2 bases; nucleotides outside the gene matches: 11. Germline V lookup: CDR1 SGHTA, CDR2 FQGTGA. CDR3 nucleotides: TGTGCCAGCAGCCGACAGGGAGGGTTTATTAACACTGAAGCTTTCTTT. Residues: CASSRQGGFINTEAFF.

This clonotype occurred many times. The chain combines TRBV28 with TRBJ2-2, with 12 bases lining up with TRBD2. J was trimmed by 0 bases and V by 8 bases; bases with no gene match: 13. The CDR3 extends over 19 amino acids. The germline V gene encodes CDR1 MDHEN and CDR2 SYDVKM. CDR3 DNA: TGTGCCAGCCGAAGGCCACGGACTAGCGGGGCCCCGAACACCGGGGAGCTGTTTTTT. Translated: CASRRPRTSGAPNTGELFF. The entire variable domain, with the rest obtained from reference TRBV28 and TRBJ2-2, is as follows: DVKVTQSSRYLVKRTGEKVFLECVQDMDHENMFWYRQDPGLGLRLIYFSYDVKMKEKGDIPEGYSVSREKKERFSLILESASTNQTSMYLCASRRPRTSGAPNTGELFFGEGSRLTVL.

V usage is TRBV7-8 and J usage is TRBJ1-2; D is perhaps TRBD1 (5 bases). The CDR3 runs to 15 residues. Trimming cost V 5 bases and J 4 bases, with 17 bases left between them. From germline, CDR1 is SGHVS and CDR2 FQNEAQ. CDR3 in DNA: TGTGCCAGCAGCCCCCGGGGGTTCCGGGGCTATGGCTACACCTTC. Encoded protein: CASSPRGFRGYGYTF.

This clonotype was detected a few times. The rearrangement links TRBV6-2 or TRBV6-3 to TRBJ2-7; the D gene is possibly TRBD1 (6 bases). CDR3 length: 15 residues. V was cut by 5 bases and J by 0 bases, with 14 bases left in between. Per germline, CDR1 MNHEY and CDR2 SVGEGT. CDR3 DNA sequence: TGTGCCAGCAGTCCGGGACACCTCCTCTCCTACGAGCAGTACTTC. It encodes CASSPGHLLSYEQYF.

This clonotype was counted only a few times. The V and J genes are TRBV7-9 and TRBJ1-2, with 8 bases identical to TRBD1. The CDR3 is made up of 15 amino acids. Looked up from germline, CDR1 is SEHNR and CDR2 is FQNEAQ (reference sequence). The V and J ends lost 2 bases and 6 bases, in that order; junction bases with no gene match: 8. Here the CDR3 DNA reads TGTGCCAGCAGCTTATCGGACAGGGTTAAGGATGGCTACACCTTC. This translates into CASSLSDRVKDGYTF.

V is TRBV7-9 and J is TRBJ2-5; 9 bases map to TRBD2. In germline, CDR1 is SEHNR, CDR2 FQNEAQ (reference sequence). CDR3 length: 14 residues. Unmatched junction bases numbered 3, after V lost 6 bases and J lost 1 base. CDR3 sequence (DNA): TGTGCCAGCAGACTAGCGGGCATCCAAGAGACCCAGTACTTC. It codes for CASRLAGIQETQYF.

The rearrangement links TRBV7-2 to TRBJ2-7; possible D gene TRBD1, 5 bases. This CDR3 has 13 residues. Looked up from germline, CDR1 is SGHTA and CDR2 is FQGNSA. V lost 3 bases and J 3 bases, leaving 9 bases between the germline ends. Written as DNA, the CDR3 is TGTGCCAGCAGCTTGCGTCAGGGCTACGAGCAGTACTTC. Its protein is CASSLRQGYEQYF.

This clonotype has more than one count but fewer than ten. This sequence joins TRBV19 and TRBJ1-1; unclear D gene. V lost 3 bases and J lost 4, with 6 bases in between. Germline-derived CDR1 and CDR2 are LNHDA and SQIVND (reference sequence). The CDR3 spans 12 residues. Written as DNA, the CDR3 is TGTGCCAGTAGTATTGGGATCACTGAAGCTTTCTTT. Protein: CASSIGITEAFF. The full variable domain, in which reference TRBV19 and TRBJ1-1 provide the parts outside the CDR3, is DGGITQSPKYLFRKEGQNVTLSCEQNLNHDAMYWYRQDPGQGLRLIYYSQIVNDFQKGDIAEGYSVSREKKESFPLTVTSAQKNPTAFYLCASSIGITEAFFGQGTRLTVV.

The chain is built from TRBV27 and TRBJ1-2; D not resolved. The CDR3 runs 13 residues. The V and J ends lost 3 bases and 4 bases respectively, with 9 bases between them. Germline lookup yields CDR1 MNHEY and CDR2 SMNVEV (reference sequence). CDR3 coding DNA: TGTGCCAGCAGTTTGACCAGCGGCTATGGCTACACCTTC. Its translation: CASSLTSGYGYTF.

The chain recombines TRBV19 with TRBJ1-1; tentative D call: TRBD1 (5 bases). The V end was cut by 3 bases, the J end by 3 bases, with 8 bases between. This CDR3 contains 13 residues. Looked up from germline, CDR1 is LNHDA and CDR2 is SQIVND (reference sequence). For the CDR3, the DNA is TGTGCCAGTAGTATTAAGGGGTACACTGAAGCTTTCTTT. Protein: CASSIKGYTEAFF.

This clonotype was seen a handful of times. The rearrangement links TRBV10-3 to TRBJ1-1, with a tentative D call TRBD1 (6 bases). V lost 6 bases, J lost 0 bases, and 14 bases lay in between. The germline CDR1 and CDR2 sequences are ENHRY and SYGVKD. The CDR3 runs 15 residues. The DNA of the CDR3 is TGTGCCATCAGGCAGGGGTCTAATCTGAACACTGAAGCTTTCTTT. Its translation: CAIRQGSNLNTEAFF.